The clone carrying this T cell receptor beta chain was detected a few times. Its matching antigen is unknown. In the library, individual cDNA molecules carried attached unique molecular identifiers. TCRdb re-called the 5' RACE reads with MiXCR, one entry per CDR3 protein. The sample has some 42,000 distinct CDR3 sequences; around 6.3% are singletons. V was trimmed by 6 bases and J by 2 bases, leaving 9 bases between them. The CDR3 totals 13 residues. This sample is drawn from a study of early T cells in non-severe SARS-CoV-2 infection. Study as a whole: Sequenced bulk RNA came from whole blood that was unsorted, and chains were unpaired. General study results and limits: Database matching using VDJdb favored anti-spike CD8 responses, with private and CD4 specificities left missing.

This specimen was whole blood, taken at baseline. The J gene is TRBJ2-3, the V gene TRBV12-3 or TRBV12-4, with D tentatively TRBD1 (5 bases). This TCR derives from an adult who was a healthcare worker with PCR-confirmed SARS-CoV-2 infection or an uninfected control (not recorded which). The CDR3 DNA follows: TGTGCCAGCAGAGCAGGGTTCACAGATACGCAGTATTTT. Its translation is CASRAGFTDTQYF.